The source of this T cell receptor beta chain is a study of shared clonotypes between healthy human individuals (dated by TCRdb to the early 2020s). For the study in its entirety: Three men and a couple of women, aged 18 to 49 years, made up the cohort. To estimate repertoire size and how much clonotypes are shared between individuals, the study performed deep sequencing of blood TCR repertoires from about 5 healthy adults. Different laboratories and diverse techniques were used to prepare libraries and sequence TCR repertoires, to increase sequencing depth and limit assay-specific biases. For each donor, CD4 naive and CD4 memory were each run on three plates, CD8 naive on two plates, and CD8 memory on one plate. Each donor's leukapheresis produced roughly between roughly 0.85 and 10 billion PBMCs.

Using the deep immunoSEQ assay, TCR CDR3 regions were amplified from genomic DNA by multiplex PCR. Genomic DNA extracted from each cell subset was distributed evenly over all wells of several immunoSEQ 96-well plates, and each plate served as one replicate. For sorted subsets, each replicate PCR was loaded with 200 ng genomic DNA, equivalent to 32,000 or so T cell genomes. The purified libraries were quantified using a Qubit 3.0 fluorometer, sized with a Bioanalyzer 2100, and then quantified again using the KAPA Library Quantification kit. Every immunoSEQ 96-well plate was sequenced on a separate single-read 150-cycle Illumina NextSeq 550 flow cell. As for the original processing: Because the immunoSEQ output held only junctional sequences and lacked quality scores, the filtering could not match the filtering applied to full-length reads. To assign V/J genes and CDR3, sequences were annotated using PyIR, a Python wrapper for IgBLAST v1.9, with IMGT germline references. Reads were filtered out if the reads had weak V/J assignments (E-value above 1e-6), no CDR3, stop codons, out-of-frame junctions, or ambiguous translated residues. A V3J clonotype was defined by an identical inferred V gene, J gene, and CDR3 amino acid sequence. The percentage overlap between two repertoires was calculated by dividing the number of shared unique clonotypes by the size of the smaller repertoire. Three approaches were used to assess repertoire richness: RTK rarefaction, the Chao1 estimator, and Recon v2.1 estimates of unobserved clonotypes. Generation probabilities were computed with OLGA for all TCRbeta clonotypes obtained by the gDNA method from a few donors. TCRdb limited this immuneACCESS table to in-frame rearrangements with V and J called. A share of clones is missing; checked studies link under half to unresolved V genes, and the rest is unexplained. That table supplies the V and J calls and clone size; D and trimming were determined from the DNA. Counted in this sample were a few million clones; roughly 92% of them appeared once. The leading ten clones occupy more than 0.12% of the sample.

What the work shows at the level of the full study, not this receptor alone: Sampling was restricted to blood, and TCR repertoires in tissues likely differ from the TCR repertoires found in blood. Because the study included a small number of donors, the genetic and exposure-history diversity represented was limited. About 5% of naive CD4, 3.5% of naive CD8, 2.3% of memory CD4, and 0.4% of memory CD8 clonotypes were shared across several donors. Pairwise subsampling indicated that sequencing depth was expected to affect the degree of clonotype sharing among donors. Larger estimated clonotype richness was generally found for naive subsets than for memory subsets. Higher generation probabilities were observed for clonotypes shared by all four sorted-subset donors than for non-shared clonotypes. Even with the large sequencing depth, rarefaction of the sorted-subset datasets indicated that sequencing was incomplete.

From a lookup of the germline V gene (reference sequence), CDR1 and CDR2 are SGHNT and YYREEE. From cysteine to phenylalanine, the CDR3 is 14 amino acids long. The sequence is cut down to CDR3 DNA, 42 bases in frame from base 1. V gives up 0 bases and J gives up 8 bases, and the segment between their germline ends measures 14 bases. This clone has just one count. Its binding antigen is unknown. It has no much larger one-base neighbor in the sample; base qualities were not kept. Donors were healthy HIV-negative adults with no recently reported acute infections or vaccinations. Every donor was a Caucasian adult residing in Nashville, Tennessee, USA. CD4+ T cells were enriched by magnetic negative selection; naive cells were then positively selected on CD45RA, and the negative fraction formed the memory subset. After blood collection by leukapheresis, PBMCs were isolated using Ficoll-Histopaque density gradient centrifugation and then cryopreserved in the vapor phase of liquid nitrogen. Analytical flow cytometry was used to check the purity and quantity of every magnetically sorted T cell population. Each sorted fraction had its genomic DNA isolated and then quantified by UV absorbance on a Nanodrop 2000c.

Here the chain combines TRBV5-4 and TRBJ1-2; the D segment could be TRBD1, given 6 matching bases. The sequence derives from a man between 18 and 29 years old in good health. Sequenced sample: naive CD4+ T cells sorted from blood. In light of the paper, this sample's cell subset or site label describes: CD45RA+ positively selected. The DNA sequence follows: TGTGCCAGCAGCTTGGGGACAGAGCGCCGGGGCTACACCTTC. This translates into CASSLGTERRGYTF.